The rows below give T cell receptor beta chains drawn from one sample of a study of T cell clusters in autoimmune cytopenias. For each CDR3 protein, TCRdb gives one entry from its re-call of the multiplex PCR reads, without DNA. The clone table shows about 3,900 distinct CDR3 sequences, with the ten largest holding about an eighth. Sequencing input: peripheral blood. The receptors were gathered from a human donor with an autoimmune cytopenia or autoimmune hepatitis (not recorded which). Both conserved end residues are part of each CDR3. Fields, in order: J gene, V gene, clone size, CDR3 protein. The size entry is marked missing in some rows and otherwise reads once, few, many or a size class.

j_call: TRBJ2-7
v_call: TRBV30
clone_size: medium-sized
cdr3_aa: CAWRRSGLAGGSSYEQYF

j_call: TRBJ2-1
v_call: TRBV29-1
clone_size: large
cdr3_aa: CSATGTGLAEYNEQFF

j_call: TRBJ2-2
v_call: TRBV5-4
clone_size: medium-sized
cdr3_aa: CASSLLLAGGVTGELFF

j_call: TRBJ1-5
v_call: TRBV19
clone_size: medium-sized
cdr3_aa: CASSISQNLNQPQHF

j_call: TRBJ2-3
v_call: TRBV6-2/TRBV6-3
clone_size: -
cdr3_aa: CATRDSPSLDTQYF

j_call: TRBJ1-6
v_call: TRBV12-3/TRBV12-4
clone_size: medium-sized
cdr3_aa: CASSDARDLYNSPLHF

j_call: TRBJ1-4
v_call: TRBV5-6
clone_size: -
cdr3_aa: CASSRDRTGEKLFF

j_call: TRBJ1-5
v_call: TRBV6-2/TRBV6-3
clone_size: medium-sized
cdr3_aa: CASTDLQGLSNQPQHF

j_call: TRBJ1-1
v_call: TRBV30
clone_size: medium-sized
cdr3_aa: CAWSSEGRSGEAFF

j_call: TRBJ2-7
v_call: TRBV5-6
clone_size: -
cdr3_aa: CASSLSSYEQYF

j_call: TRBJ2-1
v_call: TRBV6-9
clone_size: -
cdr3_aa: CASSYAPGRPGEQFF

j_call: TRBJ1-4
v_call: TRBV19
clone_size: medium-sized
cdr3_aa: CASNPGDKNEKLFF

j_call: TRBJ2-3
v_call: TRBV12-3/TRBV12-4
clone_size: -
cdr3_aa: CASSRTSGGETQYF

j_call: TRBJ2-7
v_call: TRBV29-1
clone_size: medium-sized
cdr3_aa: CSVGDSNHEQYF

j_call: TRBJ1-2
v_call: TRBV12-3/TRBV12-4
clone_size: medium-sized
cdr3_aa: CASGQANYGYTF

j_call: TRBJ2-5
v_call: TRBV6-5
clone_size: medium-sized
cdr3_aa: CASSPRLGETQYF

j_call: TRBJ1-4
v_call: TRBV12-3/TRBV12-4
clone_size: medium-sized
cdr3_aa: CASSFTGTTDEKLFF

j_call: TRBJ2-3
v_call: TRBV27
clone_size: medium-sized
cdr3_aa: CASSLSGDTQYF

j_call: TRBJ1-6
v_call: TRBV30
clone_size: -
cdr3_aa: CAWSVGPVNSPLHF

j_call: TRBJ2-2
v_call: TRBV29-1
clone_size: medium-sized
cdr3_aa: CSSRDSNTGELFF

j_call: TRBJ2-7
v_call: TRBV5-4
clone_size: medium-sized
cdr3_aa: CASSLDATVYEQYF

j_call: TRBJ1-4
v_call: TRBV6-5
clone_size: medium-sized
cdr3_aa: CAVGTGGDEKLFF

j_call: TRBJ1-1
v_call: TRBV6-5
clone_size: -
cdr3_aa: CASIPIGFSNTEAFF

j_call: TRBJ2-5
v_call: TRBV11-1
clone_size: medium-sized
cdr3_aa: CASSITETQYF

j_call: TRBJ2-1
v_call: TRBV5-6
clone_size: -
cdr3_aa: CASSPLGTNSYNEQFF

j_call: TRBJ1-3
v_call: TRBV12-3/TRBV12-4
clone_size: -
cdr3_aa: CASSLGQGENTIYF

j_call: TRBJ2-3
v_call: TRBV5-6
clone_size: medium-sized
cdr3_aa: CASTLVPSTDTQYF

j_call: TRBJ2-2
v_call: TRBV12-3/TRBV12-4
clone_size: medium-sized
cdr3_aa: CASSLRAGESGELFF

j_call: TRBJ2-3
v_call: TRBV12-3/TRBV12-4
clone_size: -
cdr3_aa: CASSRENWGSTDTQYF

j_call: TRBJ2-7
v_call: TRBV19
clone_size: large
cdr3_aa: CASSRTSGSYEQYF

j_call: TRBJ1-2
v_call: TRBV29-1
clone_size: large
cdr3_aa: CSVEGRIYGYTF

j_call: TRBJ1-2
v_call: TRBV6-5
clone_size: medium-sized
cdr3_aa: CASSYSGGSEGNYGYTF

j_call: TRBJ1-5
v_call: TRBV30
clone_size: medium-sized
cdr3_aa: CAWSVGQGGMWPQHF

j_call: TRBJ2-1
v_call: TRBV6-5
clone_size: medium-sized
cdr3_aa: CASSYGLAGSSSYNEQFF

j_call: TRBJ2-7
v_call: TRBV30
clone_size: medium-sized
cdr3_aa: CAWSPGYEQYF